The 9 T cell receptor beta chains given below trace back to one sample, sequenced in a study of monozygotic twins with inflammatory bowel disease. Each CDR3 protein gets one entry in TCRdb, which reprocessed the 5' RACE reads and gives no DNA. Its table records 200,000 to 250,000 distinct CDR3 sequences. The source material was blood. The receptors were sampled from a human donor with ulcerative colitis or Crohn's disease, or a healthy co-twin of an affected twin (not recorded which).

The J gene is TRBJ2-7, the V gene TRBV2; the D gene TCRdb calls, TRBD1, cannot be checked with no DNA. Germline loops: CDR1 SNHLY, CDR2 FYNNEI. The CDR3 has 13 amino acids. This chain's CDR3 is CASSGDTSYEQYF.

The chain is built from TRBV20-1 and TRBJ1-5. There are 16 residues in the CDR3. Germline values: CDR1 DFQATT, CDR2 SNEGSKA (reference sequence). The CDR3: CSASSRAGGGNQPQHF.

The chain employs TRBV25-1 and TRBJ2-5; TCRdb reports TRBD2, a call that lacks DNA to check it against. Germline V gene data show CDR1 as MGHDK and CDR2 as SYGVNS. The CDR3 contains 17 residues. The CDR3: CASSEWLAGARGETQYF. Full variable domain (rest looked up from reference TRBV25-1 and TRBJ2-5): EADIYQTPRYLVIGTGKKITLECSQTMGHDKMYWYQQDPGMELHLIHYSYGVNSTEKGDLSSESTVSRIRTEHFPLTLESARPSHTSQYLCASSEWLAGARGETQYFGPGTRLLVL.

The chain joins TRBV30 to TRBJ2-3; TCRdb's D call, TRBD1, is unchecked because there is no DNA. Per the germline V gene, CDR1 is GTSNPN and CDR2 is SVGIG (reference sequence). CDR3 size: 16 residues. The CDR3 reads CAWSTPDRRTTDTQYF.

This chain links TRBV7-2 with TRBJ1-6; TCRdb selects TRBD1, and the lack of DNA leaves this call unchecked. The CDR3 consists of 15 residues. Germline V gene sequence: CDR1 SGHTA, CDR2 FQGNSA. This CDR3 is CASSLPSRGRSPLHF.

This chain uses TRBV7-3 with TRBJ2-2; lacking DNA, the TRBD2 call made by TCRdb goes unchecked. This CDR3 has 17 amino acids. In germline, CDR1 is SGHTA, CDR2 FQGTGA. The CDR3 here is CASSLTGLAALTGELFF.

This chain uses TRBV9 with TRBJ2-3; the TCRdb D gene call, TRBD1, has no DNA to confirm it. The germline V gene encodes CDR1 SGDLS and CDR2 YYNGEE. CDR3 size: 16 residues. The CDR3: CASSPDRGLGTDTQYF.

This chain joins TRBV4-1 and TRBJ2-1; TCRdb designates TRBD2, a call that cannot be tested without DNA. The germline CDR1 and CDR2 sequences are MGHRA and YSYEKL. This CDR3 spans 16 amino acids. The CDR3: CASSLVGGISYNEQFF.

The J gene is TRBJ2-6, the V gene TRBV4-1; the TCRdb D gene call, TRBD1, has no DNA to confirm it. Germline V gene sequence: CDR1 MGHRA, CDR2 YSYEKL. This CDR3 contains 22 residues. CDR3 sequence reads: CASSPSGTGLGLSLSGANVLTF.